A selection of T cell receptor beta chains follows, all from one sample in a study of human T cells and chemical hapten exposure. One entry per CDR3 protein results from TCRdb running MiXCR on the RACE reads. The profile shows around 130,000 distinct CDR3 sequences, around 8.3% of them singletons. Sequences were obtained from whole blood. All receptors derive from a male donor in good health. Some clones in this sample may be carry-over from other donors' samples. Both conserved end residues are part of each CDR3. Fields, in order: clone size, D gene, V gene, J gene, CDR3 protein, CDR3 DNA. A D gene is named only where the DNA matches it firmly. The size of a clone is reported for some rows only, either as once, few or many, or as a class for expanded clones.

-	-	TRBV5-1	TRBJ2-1	CASSLAEGEQFF	TGCGCCAGCAGCTTGGCCGAGGGTGAGCAGTTCTTC
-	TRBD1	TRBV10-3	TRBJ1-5	CAISEGGLRQGGNQPQHF	TGTGCCATCAGTGAAGGCGGGCTGCGACAGGGAGGCAATCAGCCCCAGCATTTT
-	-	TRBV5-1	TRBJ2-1	CASSFRGSEQFF	TGCGCCAGCAGCTTCCGAGGGAGTGAGCAGTTCTTC
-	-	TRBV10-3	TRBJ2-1	CAISEPGPNNEQFF	TGTGCCATCAGTGAGCCCGGCCCAAACAATGAGCAGTTCTTC
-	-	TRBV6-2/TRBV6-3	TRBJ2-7	CASSSGLVYEQYF	TGTGCCAGCAGCTCGGGACTGGTCTACGAGCAGTACTTC
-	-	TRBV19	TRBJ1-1	CASSMFGESRSVNTEAFF	TGTGCCAGTAGTATGTTTGGGGAAAGTCGTTCGGTGAACACTGAAGCTTTCTTT
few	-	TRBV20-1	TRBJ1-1	CSARDGGGPSMNTEAFF	TGCAGTGCTAGAGATGGTGGTGGGCCGTCCATGAACACTGAAGCTTTCTTT
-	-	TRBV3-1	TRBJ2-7	CASSQEVERRETYEQYF	TGTGCCAGCAGCCAAGAAGTCGAGCGACGGGAGACCTACGAGCAGTACTTC
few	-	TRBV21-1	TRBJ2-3	CASRPKWHYTDTQYF	TGTGCCAGCAGACCTAAATGGCATTACACAGATACGCAGTATTTT
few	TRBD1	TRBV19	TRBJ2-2	CASSMLQGANTGELFF	TGTGCCAGTAGTATGTTACAGGGGGCGAACACCGGGGAGCTGTTTTTT
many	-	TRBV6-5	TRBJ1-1	CASSPSGVNTEAFF	TGTGCCAGCAGTCCGTCGGGGGTTAACACTGAAGCTTTCTTT
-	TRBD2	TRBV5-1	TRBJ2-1	CASSLETSGNYNEQFF	TGCGCCAGCAGCTTGGAAACTAGCGGGAATTACAATGAGCAGTTCTTC
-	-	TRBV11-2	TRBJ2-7	CASSLDGNLYEQYF	TGTGCCAGCAGCTTAGATGGAAACCTCTACGAGCAGTACTTC
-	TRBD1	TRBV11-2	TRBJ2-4	CASSPGDRVAIQYF	TGTGCCAGCAGCCCGGGGGACAGGGTGGCCATTCAGTACTTC
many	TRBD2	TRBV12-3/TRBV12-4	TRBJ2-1	CASSLPGGGYNEQFF	TGTGCCAGCAGTTTACCGGGGGGTGGCTACAATGAGCAGTTCTTC
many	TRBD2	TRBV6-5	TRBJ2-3	CASQGGGALDTQYF	TGTGCCAGCCAAGGCGGGGGGGCCTTAGATACGCAGTATTTT
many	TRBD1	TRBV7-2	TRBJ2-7	CASSLGTGNSYEQYF	TGTGCCAGCAGCTTAGGGACAGGGAACTCCTACGAGCAGTACTTC
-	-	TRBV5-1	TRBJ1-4	CASSTSGTGNEKLFF	TGCGCCAGCAGCACCTCCGGGACCGGTAATGAAAAACTGTTTTTT
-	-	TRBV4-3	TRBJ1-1	CASSGTSDMRFAEAFF	TGCGCCAGCAGCGGGACCTCGGACATGCGGTTTGCTGAAGCTTTCTTT
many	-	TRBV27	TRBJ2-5	CASSLRVRETQYF	TGTGCCAGCAGTTTAAGGGTCCGGGAGACCCAGTACTTC
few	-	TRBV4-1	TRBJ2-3	CASSQDSGGVTDTQYF	TGCGCCAGCAGCCAAGATAGTGGCGGAGTCACAGATACGCAGTATTTT
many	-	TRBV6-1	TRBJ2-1	CASSEFVGYEQFF	TGTGCCAGCAGTGAATTCGTGGGTTACGAGCAGTTCTTC
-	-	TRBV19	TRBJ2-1	CASSIDGSSYNEQFF	TGTGCCAGTAGTATAGACGGGAGCTCCTACAATGAGCAGTTCTTC
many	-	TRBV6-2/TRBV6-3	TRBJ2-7	CASSYRAGAREQYF	TGTGCCAGCAGTTATCGCGCCGGGGCCCGCGAGCAGTACTTC
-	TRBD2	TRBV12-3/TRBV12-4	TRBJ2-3	CVSRANLAVTTDTQYF	TGTGTCAGCAGAGCTAATCTAGCGGTCACCACAGATACGCAGTATTTT
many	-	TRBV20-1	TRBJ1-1	CSATSTGNTEAFF	TGCAGTGCTACGTCGACAGGGAACACTGAAGCTTTCTTT
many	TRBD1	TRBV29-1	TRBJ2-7	CSVLRTGVNYEQYF	TGCAGCGTTCTCCGGACAGGGGTGAACTACGAGCAGTACTTC